The present T cell receptor beta chain was sequenced within a study of T and B cells in COVID-19 patients. At the level of the study: Peripheral blood came from COVID-19 patients with active infection or after recovery. Median age was about 30 years in the recovered cohort and 67 years in the active-infection cohort. Points from the study as a whole: In COVID-19 patients, T cell receptor beta variable and joining gene use was reportedly strongly skewed.

Blood genomic DNA input for TRB amplification was roughly 220-500 ng. Germline-derived CDR1 and CDR2 are MNHEY and SVGEGT. V dropped 5 bases and J dropped 2 bases, with 17 bases sitting between them. CDR3 size: 16 residues. TRB rearrangements were amplified by multiplex PCR with BIOMED2 TRB-A/B primers. TCRdb ran MiXCR on the multiplex PCR reads and lists one entry per CDR3 protein. The profile shows over 6,000 distinct CDR3 sequences, approximately 36% of them singletons. On this clonotype itself: Its antigen is currently unknown.

Sequencing used blood. The chain links TRBV6-2 or TRBV6-3 to TRBJ2-3; perhaps TRBD2 as D (5 bases). This receptor was obtained from a human donor with active COVID-19. CDR3 sequence (DNA): TGTGCCAGCAGTAGTTATGCGGGCTCTACCACAGATACGCAGTATTTT. The encoded protein is CASSSYAGSTTDTQYF.